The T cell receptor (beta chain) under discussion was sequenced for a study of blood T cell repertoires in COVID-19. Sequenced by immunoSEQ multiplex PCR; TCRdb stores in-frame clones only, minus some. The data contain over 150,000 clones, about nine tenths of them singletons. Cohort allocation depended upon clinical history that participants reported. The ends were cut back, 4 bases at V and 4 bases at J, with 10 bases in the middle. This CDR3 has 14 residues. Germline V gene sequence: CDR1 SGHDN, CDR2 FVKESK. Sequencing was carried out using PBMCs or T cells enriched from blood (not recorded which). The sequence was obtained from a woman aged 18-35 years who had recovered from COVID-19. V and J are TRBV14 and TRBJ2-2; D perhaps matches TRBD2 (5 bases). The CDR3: CASSRGLATGELFF. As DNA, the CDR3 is TGTGCCAGCAGCCGTGGACTGGCCACCGGGGAGCTGTTTTTT.